Listed below are T cell receptor beta chains from one sample, sequenced in a study of blood T cell repertoires in COVID-19. Clones were read by immunoSEQ multiplex PCR, and TCRdb kept only the in-frame ones, dropping some. The data contain under 65,000 clones, over 75% of them seen just once; the ten biggest clones take up about 5.1%. Input material: peripheral blood. The receptors were sampled from an elderly man in a cohort sampled during active COVID-19. The CDR3 runs from the conserved cysteine through the conserved F or W. Each record gives: clone size, V gene, D gene, J gene, CDR3 protein, CDR3 DNA. The D gene is left open where the match is weak. A clone size is listed for some rows: how often the clone was seen (once, few, many), or a class if it is expanded.

size: NA
V: TRBV9
D: TRBD1
J: TRBJ2-1
CDR3: CASSARDRGVSSYNEQFF
DNA: TGTGCCAGCAGCGCCCGGGACAGGGGGGTGAGCTCCTACAATGAGCAGTTCTTC

size: NA
V: TRBV30
D: NA
J: TRBJ1-1
CDR3: CAWSRDTEAFF
DNA: TGTGCCTGGAGTAGAGACACTGAAGCTTTCTTT

size: NA
V: TRBV3-1/TRBV3-2
D: NA
J: TRBJ1-3
CDR3: CASSLGVGLSSGNTIYF
DNA: TGTGCCAGCAGCCTAGGGGTGGGCCTGAGCTCTGGAAACACCATATATTTT

size: few
V: TRBV19
D: TRBD1
J: TRBJ1-5
CDR3: CASSISPGQDVQTQHF
DNA: TGTGCCAGTAGTATCTCCCCGGGACAGGATGTCCAAACCCAGCATTTT

size: NA
V: TRBV3-1/TRBV3-2
D: TRBD2
J: TRBJ2-5
CDR3: CASSTLAGEETQYF
DNA: TGTGCCAGCAGCACACTAGCGGGAGAAGAGACCCAGTACTTC

size: NA
V: TRBV10-3
D: NA
J: TRBJ2-7
CDR3: CAISDGRAGHEQYF
DNA: TGTGCCATCAGTGACGGGAGAGCCGGCCACGAGCAGTACTTC

size: NA
V: TRBV30
D: TRBD1
J: TRBJ1-4
CDR3: CAWSASRQGREKLFF
DNA: TGTGCCTGGAGTGCGTCCCGACAGGGTCGTGAAAAACTGTTTTTT

size: NA
V: TRBV6-1
D: TRBD2
J: TRBJ2-7
CDR3: CASSESVGLSFYEQYF
DNA: TGTGCCAGCAGTGAATCGGTGGGACTATCGTTTTACGAGCAGTACTTC

size: NA
V: TRBV3-1/TRBV3-2
D: TRBD2
J: TRBJ2-7
CDR3: CASSQDQNLAGGGQYF
DNA: TGTGCCAGCAGCCAAGATCAGAATCTAGCGGGGGGCGGACAGTACTTC

size: NA
V: TRBV21-1
D: NA
J: TRBJ1-1
CDR3: CASSNRDTGNTEAFF
DNA: TGTGCCAGCAGCAACCGGGACACAGGGAACACTGAAGCTTTCTTT

size: NA
V: TRBV7-7
D: TRBD1
J: TRBJ2-5
CDR3: CASSPGTGGEETQYF
DNA: TGTGCCAGCAGCCCAGGGACAGGGGGCGAGGAGACCCAGTACTTC

size: NA
V: TRBV13
D: TRBD1
J: TRBJ1-5
CDR3: CASSFTGGRSNQPQHF
DNA: TGTGCCAGCAGCTTCACAGGGGGTAGGAGCAATCAGCCCCAGCATTTT

size: NA
V: TRBV6-5
D: TRBD1
J: TRBJ1-4
CDR3: CASRLTGGTNEKLFF
DNA: TGTGCCAGCAGGCTTACAGGGGGCACTAATGAAAAACTGTTTTTT

size: NA
V: TRBV11-2
D: NA
J: TRBJ1-1
CDR3: CASSILGRGANTEAFF
DNA: TGTGCCAGCAGCATACTGGGACGGGGGGCGAACACTGAAGCTTTCTTT

size: NA
V: TRBV6-1
D: NA
J: TRBJ2-6
CDR3: CASSEATGLDSGANVLTF
DNA: TGTGCCAGCAGTGAAGCGACAGGCCTCGACTCTGGGGCCAACGTCCTGACTTTC

size: once
V: TRBV3-1/TRBV3-2
D: TRBD1
J: TRBJ2-3
CDR3: CASRTGRKDTQYF
DNA: TGTGCCAGTAGGACAGGGCGGAAAGATACGCAGTATTTT

size: NA
V: TRBV23-1
D: NA
J: TRBJ1-1
CDR3: CAIQIPAPGGTEAFF
DNA: TGCGCCATCCAAATACCCGCTCCGGGGGGCACTGAAGCTTTCTTT

size: NA
V: TRBV5-1
D: NA
J: TRBJ2-5
CDR3: CASSPGQSQETQYF
DNA: TGCGCCAGCAGCCCAGGACAGAGCCAAGAGACCCAGTACTTC

size: NA
V: TRBV7-3
D: TRBD1
J: TRBJ2-1
CDR3: CASSLTGGAGNEQFF
DNA: TGTGCCAGCAGCTTGACAGGGGGCGCAGGTAATGAGCAGTTCTTC

size: NA
V: TRBV15
D: NA
J: TRBJ1-2
CDR3: CATSRGGDTHYGYTF
DNA: TGTGCCACCAGCAGGGGGGGGGACACGCACTATGGCTACACCTTC

size: once
V: TRBV12-5
D: TRBD2
J: TRBJ2-7
CDR3: CASGLVSGRMYEQYF
DNA: TGTGCTAGTGGTTTGGTTAGCGGGCGAATGTACGAGCAGTACTTC

size: NA
V: TRBV2
D: NA
J: TRBJ1-2
CDR3: CASSERGGGYTF
DNA: TGTGCCAGCAGTGAACGGGGGGGAGGCTACACCTTC

size: NA
V: TRBV6-5
D: NA
J: TRBJ1-2
CDR3: CASSIEVSYGYTF
DNA: TGTGCCAGCAGTATCGAGGTTTCCTATGGCTACACCTTC

size: few
V: TRBV7-8
D: NA
J: TRBJ1-4
CDR3: CASSDRPTNSNEKLFF
DNA: TGTGCCAGCAGCGATAGGCCAACTAATTCTAATGAAAAACTGTTTTTT

size: NA
V: TRBV2
D: NA
J: TRBJ1-3
CDR3: CASSENRGASGNTIYF
DNA: TGTGCCAGCAGTGAAAACCGGGGGGCCAGTGGAAACACCATATATTTT

size: NA
V: TRBV7-2
D: NA
J: TRBJ2-5
CDR3: CASSPTRLETQYF
DNA: TGTGCCAGCAGCCCTACCCGATTGGAGACCCAGTACTTC

size: NA
V: TRBV7-9
D: NA
J: TRBJ1-4
CDR3: CASSFDRSTNEKLFF
DNA: TGTGCCAGCAGCTTTGACAGGTCAACTAATGAAAAACTGTTTTTT

size: NA
V: TRBV28
D: TRBD1
J: TRBJ1-1
CDR3: CASSTRGEGSTEAFF
DNA: TGTGCCAGCAGTACCAGGGGGGAAGGTTCGACTGAAGCTTTCTTT

size: NA
V: TRBV2
D: NA
J: TRBJ1-5
CDR3: CASSNKNSNQPQHF
DNA: TGTGCCAGCAGTAACAAGAATAGCAATCAGCCCCAGCATTTT

size: NA
V: TRBV6-5
D: NA
J: TRBJ2-7
CDR3: CASSRAGSYEQYF
DNA: TGTGCCAGCAGTAGGGCAGGGTCCTACGAGCAGTACTTC

size: NA
V: TRBV4-3
D: NA
J: TRBJ1-4
CDR3: CASSQDSRGEKLFF
DNA: TGCGCCAGCAGCCAAGATTCCCGAGGGGAAAAACTGTTTTTT

size: NA
V: TRBV19
D: NA
J: TRBJ1-1
CDR3: CASSITWANTEAFF
DNA: TGTGCCAGTAGTATAACGTGGGCGAACACTGAAGCTTTCTTT

size: NA
V: TRBV5-1
D: NA
J: TRBJ2-2
CDR3: CASSLQGGNTGELFF
DNA: TGCGCCAGCAGCTTGCAGGGGGGGAACACCGGGGAGCTGTTTTTT

size: NA
V: TRBV18
D: NA
J: TRBJ1-1
CDR3: CASIKGGEGTEAFF
DNA: TGTGCCAGCATCAAGGGAGGAGAGGGCACTGAAGCTTTCTTT

size: NA
V: TRBV23-1
D: TRBD2
J: TRBJ2-7
CDR3: CASSQASGAYEQYF
DNA: TGCGCCAGCAGTCAAGCTAGCGGGGCGTACGAGCAGTACTTC

size: NA
V: TRBV10-3
D: NA
J: TRBJ2-2
CDR3: CAISESSGFGPGELFF
DNA: TGTGCCATCAGTGAGTCTTCAGGGTTCGGTCCCGGGGAGCTGTTTTTT

size: NA
V: TRBV5-4
D: TRBD1
J: TRBJ1-6
CDR3: CASTLGTGGSYNSPLHF
DNA: TGTGCCAGCACTTTGGGTACAGGGGGGTCCTATAATTCACCCCTCCACTTT

size: NA
V: TRBV3-1/TRBV3-2
D: NA
J: TRBJ1-6
CDR3: CASSHGGGRSPLHF
DNA: TGTGCCAGCAGCCACGGGGGTGGAAGATCACCCCTCCACTTT

size: NA
V: TRBV18
D: NA
J: TRBJ1-3
CDR3: CASSPPNRPHYHSGNTIYF
DNA: TGTGCCAGCTCACCACCGAACAGGCCCCATTATCACTCTGGAAACACCATATATTTT

size: NA
V: TRBV9
D: NA
J: TRBJ2-5
CDR3: CASSPGGGYQETQYF
DNA: TGTGCCAGCAGCCCCGGAGGTGGGTACCAAGAGACCCAGTACTTC

size: NA
V: TRBV5-6
D: NA
J: TRBJ1-2
CDR3: CASSRDTTNYGYTF
DNA: TGTGCCAGCAGCCGGGACACCACGAACTATGGCTACACCTTC

size: NA
V: TRBV30
D: NA
J: TRBJ2-3
CDR3: CAWQSTSTDTQYF
DNA: TGTGCCTGGCAATCTACTAGCACAGATACGCAGTATTTT

size: NA
V: TRBV14
D: NA
J: TRBJ1-1
CDR3: CASSPTWGGRTEAFF
DNA: TGTGCCAGCAGCCCAACTTGGGGTGGGAGGACTGAAGCTTTCTTT

size: NA
V: TRBV6-6
D: TRBD1
J: TRBJ1-2
CDR3: CASSLDRDYGYTF
DNA: TGTGCCAGCAGCCTAGACAGGGACTATGGCTACACCTTC

size: NA
V: TRBV7-9
D: TRBD1
J: TRBJ1-2
CDR3: CASSPQGGPNYGYTF
DNA: TGTGCCAGCAGCCCGCAGGGGGGACCTAACTATGGCTACACCTTC

size: few
V: TRBV2
D: TRBD1
J: TRBJ2-7
CDR3: CASSEGGQDSYEQYF
DNA: TGTGCCAGCAGTGAAGGGGGACAGGACTCCTACGAGCAGTACTTC

size: NA
V: TRBV6-1
D: TRBD2
J: TRBJ2-3
CDR3: CASSEVPLAGTTDTQYF
DNA: TGTGCCAGCAGTGAAGTCCCTTTAGCGGGGACCACAGATACGCAGTATTTT

size: NA
V: TRBV6-2/TRBV6-3
D: NA
J: TRBJ2-7
CDR3: CASSFRDEQYF
DNA: TGTGCCAGCAGTTTCAGGGACGAGCAGTACTTC

size: NA
V: TRBV10-3
D: TRBD2
J: TRBJ2-2
CDR3: CAISELAGTGELFF
DNA: TGTGCCATCAGTGAGTTAGCGGGGACCGGGGAGCTGTTTTTT

size: NA
V: TRBV11-1
D: NA
J: TRBJ2-2
CDR3: CASNPGTGELFF
DNA: TGTGCCAGCAACCCCGGGACCGGGGAGCTGTTTTTT

size: NA
V: TRBV5-1
D: TRBD2
J: TRBJ2-1
CDR3: CASSWGTSGYNEQFF
DNA: TGCGCCAGCAGCTGGGGGACTAGCGGATACAATGAGCAGTTCTTC

size: NA
V: TRBV19
D: TRBD2
J: TRBJ2-7
CDR3: CASSRELAEKDEQYF
DNA: TGTGCCAGTAGTAGAGAACTAGCGGAAAAAGATGAGCAGTACTTC

size: NA
V: TRBV2
D: NA
J: TRBJ2-5
CDR3: CASSSERETQYF
DNA: TGTGCCAGCAGTTCCGAACGGGAGACCCAGTACTTC

size: NA
V: TRBV10-3
D: NA
J: TRBJ2-7
CDR3: CAISESVRMGYEQYF
DNA: TGTGCCATCAGTGAGTCTGTGCGGATGGGCTACGAGCAGTACTTC

size: NA
V: TRBV12-3/TRBV12-4
D: NA
J: TRBJ2-5
CDR3: CASSLIAGETQYF
DNA: TGTGCCAGCAGTTTAATCGCGGGGGAGACCCAGTACTTC